This record covers a single T cell receptor (beta chain). Assay used: immunoSEQ multiplex PCR; TCRdb lists only in-frame clones, some missing. The profile shows fewer than 200,000 clones, more than 75% of them singletons. This CDR3 comprises 15 residues. Germline V gene data show CDR1 as WSHSY and CDR2 as SAAADI. With 6 bases clipped from V and 1 base from J, the junction kept 7 bases outside the gene matches. The data were obtained in a study of blood T cell repertoires in COVID-19. Study-level background: Sample material is recorded as cDNA or gDNA derived from T cells, B-cell-depleted T cells, or PBMCs.

This TCR was recovered from a man aged 35 to 55 with active or convalescent COVID-19. This rearrangement joins TRBV10-2 to TRBJ2-7; TRBD1 matches 9 bases. What was sequenced was peripheral blood. The CDR3 region is CASRAPGQGSYEQYF. Here the CDR3 DNA reads TGCGCCAGCAGGGCTCCGGGACAGGGTTCCTACGAGCAGTACTTC.